Shown below are 32 T cell receptor beta chains from a single sample sequenced in a study of blood T cell repertoires in COVID-19. Generated by immunoSEQ multiplex PCR, the TCRdb table keeps only in-frame clones and is missing some. The profile shows fewer than 300,000 clones, 80% to 90% of them singletons. The sample was peripheral blood. The receptors come from a man under 40 with acute or convalescent COVID-19.

The CDR3 nucleotides are TGTGCCAGCAGCCCGGGAGAGGGGATAGCCAAAAACATTCAGTACTTC. It codes for CASSPGEGIAKNIQYF. The chain employs TRBV7-2 and TRBJ2-4; possible D gene TRBD2, 6 bases. The ends were cut back, 5 bases at V and 0 bases at J, with 14 bases in the middle. Germline V gene sequence: CDR1 SGHTA, CDR2 FQGNSA. The CDR3 has 16 amino acids.

This chain connects TRBV6-2 or TRBV6-3 to TRBJ2-7; D might be TRBD2 (5 bases). Germline CDR1 reads MNHEY; CDR2 reads SVGEGT. The CDR3 is made up of 14 amino acids. Trimming shortened V by 5 bases and J by 0 bases, and 11 bases separated the two germline ends. The CDR3 nucleotides are TGTGCCAGCAGTAGCGGATACAGCTCCTACGAGCAGTACTTC. Protein sequence: CASSSGYSSYEQYF.

The chain carries TRBV19 and TRBJ1-5; TRBD1 might be the D (6 bases). Per germline, CDR1 LNHDA and CDR2 SQIVND (reference sequence). Between the trimmed V and J ends, which lost 0 bases and 7 bases, there was a span of 22 bases. The CDR3 is made up of 18 amino acids. CDR3 sequence: CASSIDHPRGARTQPQHF. CDR3 in DNA: TGTGCCAGTAGTATAGACCATCCCCGGGGGGCGAGAACCCAGCCCCAGCATTTT.

This clone was seen only a few times. The chain combines TRBV30 with TRBJ1-3; 7 bases fit TRBD1. Germline lookup yields CDR1 GTSNPN and CDR2 SVGIG (reference sequence). Trimming took 2 bases from V and 8 from J; bases not matched to a gene: 6. This CDR3 comprises 13 residues. CDR3 coding DNA: TGTGCCTGGAGTCCGAGACAGGGTCACACCATATATTTT. Translation gives CAWSPRQGHTIYF.

V gene TRBV19 combines with J gene TRBJ1-1; a possible D gene is TRBD1 (5 bases). The germline gives CDR1 LNHDA, CDR2 SQIVND (reference sequence). The CDR3 spans 13 residues. V gave up 5 bases and J gave up 1 base, with 8 bases separating them. CDR3 sequence (DNA): TGTGCCAGTAGTCCCACAGGGAACACTGAAGCTTTCTTT. It is translated as CASSPTGNTEAFF.

This rearrangement joins TRBV28 to TRBJ1-2; no firm D call. Germline values: CDR1 MDHEN, CDR2 SYDVKM. CDR3 length: 12 amino acids. Trimming shortened V by 10 bases and J by 2 bases, and 11 bases separated the two germline ends. The CDR3 is CATPDWNYGYTF. CDR3 DNA sequence: TGTGCCACCCCCGACTGGAACTATGGCTACACCTTC.

This chain joins TRBV30 and TRBJ1-6; 8 bases match TRBD1. The CDR3 is 14 amino acids. The V and J ends lost 8 bases and 6 bases, in that order; junction bases with no gene match: 9. Looked up from germline, CDR1 is GTSNPN and CDR2 is SVGIG (reference sequence). CDR3 sequence: CAGGTGLSNSPLHF. CDR3 DNA: TGTGCCGGAGGGACAGGACTTAGTAATTCACCCCTCCACTTT.

In DNA form, the CDR3 reads TGCAGTGTCTCACGGAGCAATGAGCAGTTCTTC. Amino acid sequence: CSVSRSNEQFF. The rearrangement uses TRBV20-1 and TRBJ2-1; D is undetermined. The ends were cut back, 7 bases at V and 6 bases at J, with 10 bases in the middle. The CDR3 length is 11 residues. Germline lookup yields CDR1 DFQATT and CDR2 SNEGSKA (reference sequence).

Turning to this clone: Other DNA sequences in this specimen translate into the identical CDR3. The chain carries TRBV28 and TRBJ1-2; no reliable D call. The V end was cut by 3 bases, the J end by 5 bases, with 7 bases between. This CDR3 contains 12 residues. CDR1 MDHEN and CDR2 SYDVKM come from the germline V gene. CDR3 residues: CASSLGGYGYTF. In DNA, the CDR3 is TGTGCCAGCAGTTTGGGAGGGTATGGCTACACCTTC.

V usage is TRBV7-3 and J usage is TRBJ1-6, with 8 positions matching TRBD1. The CDR3 runs 14 residues. The germline CDR1 and CDR2 sequences are SGHTA and FQGTGA. The J segment lost 6 bases and the V segment lost 5 bases, leaving 3 bases of the junction unmatched. The CDR3 DNA follows: TGTGCCAGCAGCCGGGACAGGACTAATTCACCCCTCCACTTT. It translates to CASSRDRTNSPLHF.

About this clone itself: With a much larger clone just one base away, this may be a read error. V and J are TRBV5-1 and TRBJ1-3; tentative D call: TRBD1 (5 bases). V lost 0 bases, J lost 0 bases, and 7 bases lay in between. This CDR3 region has 15 residues. Germline values: CDR1 SGHRS, CDR2 YFSETQ. CDR3 bases: TGCGCCAGCAGCTTGGACGGGGGCTCTGGAAACACCATATATTTT. This translates into CASSLDGGSGNTIYF. The entire variable domain, with the rest obtained from reference TRBV5-1 and TRBJ1-3, is as follows: KAGVTQTPRYLIKTRGQQVTLSCSPISGHRSVSWYQQTPGQGLQFLFEYFSETQRNKGNFPGRFSGRQFSNSRSEMNVSTLELGDSALYLCASSLDGGSGNTIYFGEGSWLTVV.

This clone was detected only a few times. V is TRBV30 and J is TRBJ1-1, with unresolved D. The V and J ends lost 4 bases and 5 bases respectively, with 11 bases between them. CDR3 length: 12 amino acids. The germline V gene encodes CDR1 GTSNPN and CDR2 SVGIG (reference sequence). CDR3 sequence reads: CAWNFGRTEAFF. DNA for the CDR3: TGTGCCTGGAATTTTGGGAGGACTGAAGCTTTCTTT. Full variable domain (rest looked up from reference TRBV30 and TRBJ1-1): SQTIHQWPATLVQPVGSPLSLECTVEGTSNPNLYWYRQAAGRGLQLLFYSVGIGQISSEVPQNLSASRPQDRQFILSSKKLLLSDSGFYLCAWNFGRTEAFFGQGTRLTVV.

This sequence joins TRBV11-2 and TRBJ1-1, with D possibly being TRBD1 (5 bases). The CDR3 loop spans 13 amino acids. V was shortened by 7 bases and J by 3 bases, with 12 bases between the two germline ends. Germline CDR1 and CDR2: SGHAT and FQNNGV. DNA of the CDR3: TGTGCCAGCACCGGGGGGAGATACACTGAAGCTTTCTTT. This encodes CASTGGRYTEAFF. The whole variable domain, remainder taken from reference TRBV11-2 and TRBJ1-1, is EAGVAQSPRYKIIEKRQSVAFWCNPISGHATLYWYQQILGQGPKLLIQFQNNGVVDDSQLPKDRFSAERLKGVDSTLKIQPAKLEDSAVYLCASTGGRYTEAFFGQGTRLTVV.

The J gene is TRBJ2-2, the V gene TRBV7-9; the match to TRBD1 covers 7 bases. Germline V gives CDR1 SEHNR, CDR2 FQNEAQ (reference sequence). The CDR3 contains 13 residues. V shed 5 bases, J shed 5 bases, and the junction held 2 bases outside the gene matches. The CDR3 is CASSQQGTGELFF. CDR3 bases: TGTGCCAGCAGCCAACAGGGGACCGGGGAGCTGTTTTTT.

The gene calls are TRBV15 and TRBJ1-1; tentative D call: TRBD1 (6 bases). The germline V gene encodes CDR1 LNHNV and CDR2 YYDKDF (reference sequence). The CDR3 runs to 14 residues. V shed 5 bases and J shed 1 base, with 11 bases lying between them. For the CDR3, the DNA is TGTGCCACCAGCCAGGGACACCCGAACACTGAAGCTTTCTTT. Translated, it gives CATSQGHPNTEAFF.

This clone was picked up one time. V is TRBV6-5 and J is TRBJ2-7; D gene ambiguous. This CDR3 region has 13 residues. The germline V gene has CDR1 MNHEY and CDR2 SVGAGI. The V gene lost 2 bases and the J gene lost 7 bases, with 12 bases spanning the gap. CDR3 in amino acids: CASSYPTAREQYF. The CDR3 DNA follows: TGTGCCAGCAGTTACCCCACAGCAAGGGAGCAGTACTTC.

This sequence joins TRBV28 and TRBJ1-1; D remains ambiguous. The V and J ends lost 8 bases and 5 bases respectively, with 9 bases between them. This CDR3 spans 11 amino acids. Per germline, CDR1 MDHEN and CDR2 SYDVKM. The CDR3 DNA sequence: TGTGCCAGCGGAGGCCGGACTGAAGCTTTCTTT. Translating it yields CASGGRTEAFF. Full variable domain (remainder filled in from reference TRBV28 and TRBJ1-1): DVKVTQSSRYLVKRTGEKVFLECVQDMDHENMFWYRQDPGLGLRLIYFSYDVKMKEKGDIPEGYSVSREKKERFSLILESASTNQTSMYLCASGGRTEAFFGQGTRLTVV.

This rearrangement joins TRBV18 to TRBJ2-7; D gene unclear. The CDR3 consists of 13 residues. Germline CDR1 and CDR2: KGHSH and LQKENI. V shed 4 bases and J shed 1 base, with 8 bases lying between them. The CDR3 loop reads CASSLTESYEQYF. The CDR3 nucleotides are TGTGCCAGCTCACTGACTGAGTCCTACGAGCAGTACTTC.

The chain is built from TRBV10-1 and TRBJ2-5, with 9 nucleotides matching TRBD2. Germline V gene data show CDR1 as WNHNN and CDR2 as SYGVQD (reference sequence). V shed 4 bases and J 4 bases; nucleotides not matched to a gene: 4. The CDR3 extends over 14 amino acids. CDR3 loop: CASSAAGGRETQYF. In nucleotides, the CDR3 is TGCGCCAGCAGTGCGGCGGGAGGGCGAGAGACCCAGTACTTC.

The gene calls are TRBV5-4 and TRBJ1-4; D gene uncertain. The CDR3 totals 13 residues. Germline CDR1 is SGHNT and CDR2 is YYREEE (reference sequence). Trimming shortened V by 3 bases and J by 8 bases, and 11 bases separated the two germline ends. CDR3 bases: TGTGCCAGCAGCTCCGCCCCGGGAGAAAAACTGTTTTTT. Protein: CASSSAPGEKLFF.

The V gene is TRBV11-2, the J gene TRBJ2-3, with 14 nucleotides matching TRBD2. The germline V gene has CDR1 SGHAT and CDR2 FQNNGV. The CDR3 runs to 15 residues. Losses at the gene ends were 5 bases for V and 3 bases for J; bases not matched to a gene: 1. DNA for the CDR3: TGTGCCAGCAGCAGGACTAGCGGGGGGACAGATACGCAGTATTTT. Its translation: CASSRTSGGTDTQYF.

The rearrangement links TRBV6-5 to TRBJ1-5; 7 bases are shared with TRBD1. The CDR3 totals 15 residues. V lost 6 bases, J lost 3 bases, and 8 bases stayed unmatched. Germline CDR1 is MNHEY and CDR2 is SVGAGI. The DNA of the CDR3 is TGTGCCAGCAGGCTCGACAGGGCGAACAATCAGCCCCAGCATTTT. It translates to CASRLDRANNQPQHF.

The chain has TRBV18 and TRBJ1-1; D possibly corresponds to TRBD1 (5 bases). Trimming pared 2 bases from V and 1 base from J, leaving 11 bases between. CDR1 is KGHSH, CDR2 LQKENI, per germline. CDR3 length: 15 residues. CDR3 protein: CASSPARGTNTEAFF. The CDR3 region has the DNA TGTGCCAGCTCACCAGCACGGGGGACGAACACTGAAGCTTTCTTT.

The chain uses TRBV3-1 (or the pseudogene TRBV3-2) and TRBJ2-7, with D possibly being TRBD2 (6 bases). The CDR3 totals 17 residues. V lost 5 bases and J lost 6, with 26 bases in between. CDR1 is LGHDT and CDR2 is YNNKEL in the germline V gene (reference sequence). The CDR3 nucleotides read TGTGCCAGCAGCTCCAGATTTACCGGGACTCAGGTCGGCGAGCAGTACTTC. As protein: CASSSRFTGTQVGEQYF.

This chain uses TRBV7-9 with TRBJ2-3; D is undetermined. Germline assignment: CDR1 SEHNR and CDR2 FQNEAQ (reference sequence). The CDR3 contains 13 residues. V was clipped by 5 bases and J by 0 bases, with 6 bases between them. CDR3 sequence: CASSPTSTDTQYF. The CDR3 coding sequence is TGTGCCAGCAGCCCTACTAGCACAGATACGCAGTATTTT.

This clone was counted between two and nine times. The junction and the germline gene differ at one end; a read error may be behind it. V is TRBV27 and J is TRBJ2-1; 11 nucleotides match TRBD2. The CDR3 contains 18 residues. The V gene's germline CDR1 is MNHEY and CDR2 SMNVEV (reference sequence). The CDR3 here is CASSLSSYSGGADNEQFF. The CDR3 nucleotides read TGTGCCAGCAGTCTATCTTCGTATAGCGGGGGGGCCGACAATGAGCAGTTCTTC.

This clone was observed once. The rearrangement links TRBV6-5 to TRBJ1-1; 9 bases map to TRBD1. V lost 5 bases to trimming and J lost 8 bases; unmatched junction nucleotides: 6. Germline values: CDR1 MNHEY, CDR2 SVGAGI. The CDR3 has 13 residues. The DNA of the CDR3 is TGTGCCAGCAGTCTTTGGACAGGGGACGAAGCTTTCTTT. It specifies CASSLWTGDEAFF.

The chain employs TRBV5-1 and TRBJ1-1; no firm D call. The V end lost 5 bases, the J end lost 1 base, and 12 bases lay between the germline ends. This CDR3 has 14 residues. Per the germline V gene, CDR1 is SGHRS and CDR2 is YFSETQ. Here the CDR3 DNA reads TGCGCCAGCAGGGGTCAGGAATGGAACACTGAAGCTTTCTTT. Translation gives CASRGQEWNTEAFF.

The chain is built from TRBV5-4 and TRBJ1-1, with 9 bases aligning to TRBD1. Germline loops: CDR1 SGHNT, CDR2 YYREEE (reference sequence). V was clipped by 2 bases and J by 4 bases; unmatched bases: 9. The CDR3 has 16 residues. CDR3 sequence (DNA): TGTGCCAGCAGCTTCCCCGGGACAGGGAGGGTCACTGAAGCTTTCTTT. Protein product: CASSFPGTGRVTEAFF.

The V call is TRBV2, the J call TRBJ1-1; weak D call: TRBD1 (5 bases). Trimming shortened V by 5 bases and J by 0 bases, and 13 bases separated the two germline ends. CDR1 is SNHLY and CDR2 is FYNNEI in the germline V gene. CDR3 size: 15 residues. The CDR3 here is CASSRITGLNTEAFF. The CDR3 nucleotides are TGTGCCAGCAGTCGGATTACAGGCTTGAACACTGAAGCTTTCTTT.

This chain links TRBV19 with TRBJ1-6, with a possible D match to TRBD1 (5 bases). V dropped 2 bases and J dropped 9 bases, with 17 bases sitting between them. There are 16 residues in the CDR3. Germline-derived CDR1 and CDR2 are LNHDA and SQIVND (reference sequence). The CDR3 DNA reads TGTGCCAGTAGTATAAGGGGCGGAACAACAAGTTCACCCCTCCACTTT. Its protein product is CASSIRGGTTSSPLHF.

V gene TRBV28 combines with J gene TRBJ2-7; D is possibly TRBD1 (6 bases). Trimming stripped 7 bases from V and 3 bases from J, with 10 bases between. The CDR3 length is 12 residues. Germline loops: CDR1 MDHEN, CDR2 SYDVKM. The CDR3 nucleotides read TGTGCCAGCACCCGGGACATCTACGAGCAGTACTTC. Its protein is CASTRDIYEQYF. Complete variable domain (other parts from reference TRBV28 and TRBJ2-7): DVKVTQSSRYLVKRTGEKVFLECVQDMDHENMFWYRQDPGLGLRLIYFSYDVKMKEKGDIPEGYSVSREKKERFSLILESASTNQTSMYLCASTRDIYEQYFGPGTRLTVT.